This passage covers 25 T cell receptor beta chains from one sample sequenced in a study of metastatic and nonmetastatic thyroid tumors. Thyroid surgery had not been preceded by any treatment in any patient. TCRdb re-processed the PCR reads through MiXCR. The data contain about 93,000 clones, roughly 13% of them singletons. The sample was blood. These TCRs come from a female donor with papillary thyroid cancer or a benign thyroid nodule (not recorded which). Some clones in this sample may be carry-over from other donors' samples.

Of note for this clone: A much larger clone is a single base away; this may be a read error. Without the conserved terminal phenylalanine or tryptophan, this CDR3 likely stems from a read error. CDR3: CASTLGAYNEQFL. The CDR3 DNA sequence: TGTGCCAGTACCCTCGGCGCCTACAATGAGCAGTTCCTC. The chain has TRBV19 and TRBJ2-1; D is ambiguous. Germline V gene lookup returns CDR1 LNHDA and CDR2 SQIVND (reference sequence). V was clipped by 7 bases and J by 2 bases, with 9 bases between them. The CDR3 length is 13 residues.

This clone was observed at least ten times. This chain joins TRBV18 and TRBJ1-2, with 7 bases lining up with TRBD1. Losses at the gene ends were 3 bases for V and 0 bases for J; bases not matched to a gene: 1. The CDR3 is made up of 14 amino acids. Germline V lookup: CDR1 KGHSH, CDR2 LQKENI. CDR3 region: CASSPQGANYGYTF. CDR3 DNA sequence: TGTGCCAGCTCACCGCAGGGGGCTAACTATGGCTACACCTTC. The full variable domain, in which reference TRBV18 and TRBJ1-2 provide the parts outside the CDR3, is NAGVMQNPRHLVRRRGQEARLRCSPMKGHSHVYWYRQLPEEGLKFMVYLQKENIIDESGMPKERFSAEFPKEGPSILRIQQVVRGDSAAYFCASSPQGANYGYTFGSGTRLTVV.

In DNA form, the CDR3 reads TGCGCCAGCAGCCAAGAAGGAGGGCTAGCGGTCTACAATGAGCAGTTCTTC. It yields the protein CASSQEGGLAVYNEQFF. J is TRBJ2-1 and V is TRBV4-1; TRBD2 matches 7 bases. V shed 0 bases and J 3 bases; nucleotides not matched to a gene: 8. Germline V gives CDR1 MGHRA, CDR2 YSYEKL. CDR3 length: 17 residues.

This clone appeared many times. This rearrangement joins TRBV28 to TRBJ1-1; the match to TRBD1 covers 7 bases. CDR1 and CDR2 (germline): MDHEN, SYDVKM. The CDR3 totals 15 residues. The trim removed 3 bases at V and 7 bases at J, leaving 11 bases unmatched. CDR3 sequence (DNA): TGTGCCAGCAGTTTCAGACAGGGTCGGGATATTGAAGCTTTCTTT. The encoded protein is CASSFRQGRDIEAFF. Using reference TRBV28 and TRBJ1-1 for the parts outside the CDR3, the full variable domain is DVKVTQSSRYLVKRTGEKVFLECVQDMDHENMFWYRQDPGLGLRLIYFSYDVKMKEKGDIPEGYSVSREKKERFSLILESASTNQTSMYLCASSFRQGRDIEAFFGQGTRLTVV.

This clone appeared many times. The genes are TRBV28 and TRBJ1-2; tentatively, D is TRBD1 (5 bases). The CDR3 runs to 14 residues. Germline CDR1 MDHEN, CDR2 SYDVKM. V was clipped by 8 bases and J by 6 bases, with 19 bases between them. CDR3 residues: CASAGTPWDDGYTF. CDR3 sequence (DNA): TGTGCCAGCGCAGGGACCCCTTGGGACGATGGCTACACCTTC.

The table lists this clone with many counts. The V gene is TRBV19, the J gene TRBJ1-1; D ambiguous. Germline lookup yields CDR1 LNHDA and CDR2 SQIVND (reference sequence). This CDR3 contains 11 residues. Trimming cost V 6 bases and J 5 bases, with 7 bases left between them. This CDR3 reads CASRVLTEAFF. For the CDR3, the DNA is TGTGCCAGTAGAGTCCTTACTGAAGCTTTCTTT.

This clone was observed many times. The chain joins TRBV5-6 to TRBJ2-7, with D uncertain. This CDR3 comprises 12 residues. Trimming took 1 base from V and 0 from J, leaving 2 bases between them. Germline values: CDR1 SGHDT, CDR2 YYEEEE. CDR3 protein: CASSLSSYEQYF. DNA of the CDR3: TGTGCCAGCAGCTTGTCCTCCTACGAGCAGTACTTC.

The V call is TRBV7-3, the J call TRBJ2-2, with TRBD2 matching over 9 bases. The CDR3 is 14 residues long. Germline V gives CDR1 SGHTA, CDR2 FQGTGA. Unmatched junction bases numbered 2, after V lost 4 bases and J lost 5 bases. CDR3 region: CASSSTSGTGELFF. The DNA of the CDR3 is TGTGCCAGCAGCTCGACTAGCGGTACCGGGGAGCTGTTTTTT. The whole variable domain, remainder taken from reference TRBV7-3 and TRBJ2-2, is GAGVSQTPSNKVTEKGKYVELRCDPISGHTALYWYRQSLGQGPEFLIYFQGTGAADDSGLPNDRFFAVRPEGSVSTLKIQRTERGDSAVYLCASSSTSGTGELFFGEGSRLTVL.

The chain's CDR3 is CAWSVLGGDQPQHF. The CDR3 coding sequence is TGTGCCTGGAGTGTACTGGGGGGGGATCAGCCCCAGCATTTT. This chain uses TRBV30 with TRBJ1-5; D perhaps matches TRBD1 (5 bases). The germline V gene has CDR1 GTSNPN and CDR2 SVGIG (reference sequence). The CDR3 length is 14 residues. Trimming took off 0 bases at V and 5 bases at J, with 11 bases between the two ends.

This clone was picked up many times. Since a much larger clone is just one base distant, this may be a read error. The chain recombines TRBV12-3 or TRBV12-4 with TRBJ2-1, with TRBD2 matching over 13 bases. This CDR3 has 15 amino acids. J was trimmed by 9 bases and V by 6 bases; bases with no gene match: 8. Here the CDR3 DNA reads TGTGCCAGCAGCCTCACGGGACTAGCGGGGACTGAGCAGTTCTTC. This gives the protein CASSLTGLAGTEQFF.

This clone was detected only a few times. This may stem from a read error, because a much larger clone lies one nucleotide away. V usage is TRBV24-1 and J usage is TRBJ2-3; 7 nucleotides match TRBD2. Looked up from germline, CDR1 is KGHDR and CDR2 is SFDVKD. The CDR3 consists of 15 residues. The CDR3 here is CANSDFSGRTDTQYF. The CDR3 DNA reads as TGTGCCAACAGTGATTTTAGCGGGCGCACAGATACGCAGTATTTT.

This clone was observed many times. This chain joins TRBV19 and TRBJ2-5; 11 bases fit TRBD1. This CDR3 spans 13 amino acids. Germline V gives CDR1 LNHDA, CDR2 SQIVND (reference sequence). The V segment lost 10 bases and the J segment 5 bases; nucleotides outside the gene matches: 6. The CDR3 loop is CATSGTGGETQYF. The CDR3 region has the DNA TGTGCCACTTCCGGGACAGGGGGGGAGACCCAGTACTTC. Drawing the rest from reference TRBV19 and TRBJ2-5, the complete variable domain is DGGITQSPKYLFRKEGQNVTLSCEQNLNHDAMYWYRQDPGQGLRLIYYSQIVNDFQKGDIAEGYSVSREKKESFPLTVTSAQKNPTAFYLCATSGTGGETQYFGPGTRLLVL.

This clone was counted many times. This chain connects TRBV16 to TRBJ2-7; tentatively, D is TRBD1 (6 bases). The CDR3 contains 15 residues. The ends were cut back, 4 bases at V and 2 bases at J, with 15 bases in the middle. Germline V gene lookup returns CDR1 KGHSY and CDR2 FQNENV. The CDR3 sequence: CASSPSQGKAYEQYF. Here the CDR3 DNA reads TGTGCCAGCAGCCCCTCGCAGGGGAAAGCCTACGAGCAGTACTTC.

This clone has a count of ten or more. The chain is built from TRBV19 and TRBJ2-2; TRBD2 is a possible D gene (5 bases). The V gene lost 3 bases and the J gene lost 7 bases, with 9 bases spanning the gap. Germline CDR1 reads LNHDA; CDR2 reads SQIVND (reference sequence). This CDR3 has 13 amino acids. CDR3 protein: CASSMLTNGELFF. The CDR3 bases are TGTGCCAGTAGTATGTTGACTAACGGGGAGCTGTTTTTT.

This clone was detected many times. This chain joins TRBV11-2 and TRBJ2-1; D unclear. V was clipped by 0 bases and J by 4 bases, with 10 bases between them. The CDR3 is 15 residues long. Germline values: CDR1 SGHAT, CDR2 FQNNGV. For the CDR3, the DNA is TGTGCCAGCAGCTTAGATTTGGGCCCGTACAATGAGCAGTTCTTC. Protein sequence: CASSLDLGPYNEQFF.

This clone was counted at least ten times. In the same sample, other DNA sequences code for this CDR3. This chain connects TRBV5-6 to TRBJ2-1, with 14 bases fitting TRBD2. V dropped 7 bases and J dropped 5; count of bases not matched to a gene: 8. The length of the CDR3 is 16 residues. Germline lookup yields CDR1 SGHDT and CDR2 YYEEEE. CDR3 region: CASAWTSGRSHNEQFF. In DNA form, the CDR3 reads TGTGCCAGCGCATGGACTAGCGGGAGGTCTCACAATGAGCAGTTCTTC.

In the case of this clone: A single base separates this from a much larger clone, so it may be a read error. J is TRBJ1-1 and V is TRBV29-1, with 7 bases matching TRBD1. The CDR3 loop spans 13 amino acids. V was clipped by 7 bases and J by 4 bases; unmatched bases: 9. In germline, CDR1 is SQVTM, CDR2 ANQGSEA. The CDR3 nucleotides read TGCAGCGCTAATGACAGGGATGGCACTGAAGCTTTCTTT. Its protein is CSANDRDGTEAFF. Full variable domain (outside the CDR3, taken from reference TRBV29-1 and TRBJ1-1): SAVISQKPSRDICQRGTSLTIQCQVDSQVTMMFWYRQQPGQSLTLIATANQGSEATYESGFVIDKFPISRPNLTFSTLTVSNMSPEDSSIYLCSANDRDGTEAFFGQGTRLTVV.

This clone was seen repeatedly, ten times or more. The V gene is TRBV19, the J gene TRBJ2-7, with no clear D. Germline V gene data show CDR1 as LNHDA and CDR2 as SQIVND (reference sequence). The CDR3 runs 12 residues. Trimming removed 3 bases from V and 3 bases from J, with 6 bases in between. The CDR3 coding sequence is TGTGCCAGTAGTATTGGCCGCTACGAGCAGTACTTC. It codes for CASSIGRYEQYF.

This clone was detected many times. J is TRBJ1-1 and V is TRBV7-8; possible D gene TRBD1, 6 bases. Germline assignment: CDR1 SGHVS and CDR2 FQNEAQ. The CDR3 sequence is 12 residues long. Trimming removed 2 bases at V and 8 bases at J, with 9 bases between. The CDR3 here is CASSLRGEEAFF. The CDR3 DNA reads TGTGCCAGCAGCTTAAGGGGGGAGGAAGCTTTCTTT.

This clone was seen repeatedly, ten times or more. J is TRBJ2-2 and V is TRBV18, with D hard to call. The V and J ends lost 3 bases and 1 base respectively, with 3 bases between them. This CDR3 comprises 13 residues. Germline V lookup: CDR1 KGHSH, CDR2 LQKENI. CDR3 region: CASSPGNTGELFF. The CDR3 bases are TGTGCCAGCTCACCGGGGAACACCGGGGAGCTGTTTTTT.

This clone showed up many times. The chain has TRBV27 and TRBJ2-1, with 10 bases that match TRBD1. The CDR3 runs to 16 residues. The V segment lost 3 bases and the J segment 8 bases; nucleotides outside the gene matches: 10. Germline V gene lookup returns CDR1 MNHEY and CDR2 SMNVEV (reference sequence). The CDR3 reads CASSFGWDRGGHEQFF. The CDR3 DNA reads as TGTGCCAGCAGTTTCGGATGGGACAGGGGTGGGCATGAGCAGTTCTTC.

This clone was seen only a few times. The rearrangement uses TRBV11-2 and TRBJ1-6, with unresolved D. This CDR3 is built from 15 residues. CDR1 is SGHAT, CDR2 FQNNGV, per germline. V shed 1 base and J shed 7 bases, with 11 bases lying between them. In nucleotides, the CDR3 is TGTGCCAGCAGCTTAGTGGGCAGTTCGAATTCACCCCTCCACTTT. Protein: CASSLVGSSNSPLHF.

As regards this clone: Germline is not matched at one junction end, which may reflect a read error. The gene calls are TRBV19 and TRBJ1-2, with 12 bases matching TRBD1. CDR1 LNHDA and CDR2 SQIVND come from the germline V gene (reference sequence). The CDR3 loop spans 18 amino acids. CDR3: CASNFRDRGLGGYYCYTF. The DNA for the CDR3 is TGTGCCAGTAACTTCCGGGACAGGGGGCTCGGTGGCTACTATTGCTACACCTTC. The complete variable domain, with remaining parts taken from reference TRBV19 and TRBJ1-2, reads DGGITQSPKYLFRKEGQNVTLSCEQNLNHDAMYWYRQDPGQGLRLIYYSQIVNDFQKGDIAEGYSVSREKKESFPLTVTSAQKNPTAFYLCASNFRDRGLGGYYCYTFGSGTRLTVV.

This clone was seen repeatedly, ten times or more. The V and J genes are TRBV9 and TRBJ1-2, with 9 bases identical to TRBD1. Germline-derived CDR1 and CDR2 are SGDLS and YYNGEE. V was pared by 3 bases and J by 7 bases, with 4 bases of the junction left unmatched. The CDR3 totals 13 residues. The CDR3: CASSAGQGSGYTF. DNA for the CDR3: TGTGCCAGCAGCGCGGGACAGGGCTCTGGCTACACCTTC.

This chain joins TRBV2 and TRBJ2-6; weak D call: TRBD2 (7 bases). The length of the CDR3 is 15 residues. Germline V gives CDR1 SNHLY, CDR2 FYNNEI. Trimming left V 7 bases short and J 2 bases short, with 12 bases between. The CDR3 loop reads CASTRGGAGANVLTF. CDR3 DNA sequence: TGTGCCAGCACTAGGGGGGGGGCTGGGGCCAACGTCCTGACTTTC.